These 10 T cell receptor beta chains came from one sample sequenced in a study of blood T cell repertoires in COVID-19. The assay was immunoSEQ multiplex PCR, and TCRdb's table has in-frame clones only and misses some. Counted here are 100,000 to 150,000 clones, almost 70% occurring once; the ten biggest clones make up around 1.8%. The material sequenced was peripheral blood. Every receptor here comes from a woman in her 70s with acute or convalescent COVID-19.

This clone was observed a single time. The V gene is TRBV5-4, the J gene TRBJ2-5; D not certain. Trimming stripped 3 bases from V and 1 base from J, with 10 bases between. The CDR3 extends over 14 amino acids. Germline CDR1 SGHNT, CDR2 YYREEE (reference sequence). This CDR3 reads CASSSSLAQETQYF. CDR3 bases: TGTGCCAGCAGCTCTTCCTTGGCCCAAGAGACCCAGTACTTC.

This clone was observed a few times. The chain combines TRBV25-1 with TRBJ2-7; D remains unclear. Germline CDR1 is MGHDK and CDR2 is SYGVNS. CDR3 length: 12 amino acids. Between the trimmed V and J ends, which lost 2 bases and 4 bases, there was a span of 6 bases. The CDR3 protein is CASSETEYEQYF. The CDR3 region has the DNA TGTGCCAGCAGTGAAACGGAGTACGAGCAGTACTTC.

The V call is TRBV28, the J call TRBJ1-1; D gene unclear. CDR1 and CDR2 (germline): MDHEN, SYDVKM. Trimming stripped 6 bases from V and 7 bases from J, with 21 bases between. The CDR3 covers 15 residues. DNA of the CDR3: TGTGCCAGCAGCCCAACTAGGGCAGCGCTACTTGAAGCTTTCTTT. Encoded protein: CASSPTRAALLEAFF.

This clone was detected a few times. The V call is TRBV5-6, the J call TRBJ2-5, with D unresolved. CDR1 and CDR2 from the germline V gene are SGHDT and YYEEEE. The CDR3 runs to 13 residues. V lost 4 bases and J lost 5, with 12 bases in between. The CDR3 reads CASSPDSRETQYF. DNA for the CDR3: TGTGCCAGCAGCCCAGACTCACGGGAGACCCAGTACTTC.

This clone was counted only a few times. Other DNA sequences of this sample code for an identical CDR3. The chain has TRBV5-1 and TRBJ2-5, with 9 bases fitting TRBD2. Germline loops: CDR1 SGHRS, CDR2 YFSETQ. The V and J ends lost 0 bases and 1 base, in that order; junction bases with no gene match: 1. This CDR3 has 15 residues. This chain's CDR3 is CASSLGGGAQETQYF. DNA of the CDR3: TGCGCCAGCAGCTTGGGCGGGGGGGCCCAAGAGACCCAGTACTTC.

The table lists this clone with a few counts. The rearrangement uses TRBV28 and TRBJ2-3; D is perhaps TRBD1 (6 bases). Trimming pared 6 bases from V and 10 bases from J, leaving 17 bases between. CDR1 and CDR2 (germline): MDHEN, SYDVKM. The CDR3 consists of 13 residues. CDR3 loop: CASSYEGEKAQYF. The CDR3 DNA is TGTGCCAGCAGCTACGAGGGGGAAAAAGCGCAGTATTTT. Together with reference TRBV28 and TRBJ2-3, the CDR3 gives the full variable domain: DVKVTQSSRYLVKRTGEKVFLECVQDMDHENMFWYRQDPGLGLRLIYFSYDVKMKEKGDIPEGYSVSREKKERFSLILESASTNQTSMYLCASSYEGEKAQYFGPGTRLTVL.

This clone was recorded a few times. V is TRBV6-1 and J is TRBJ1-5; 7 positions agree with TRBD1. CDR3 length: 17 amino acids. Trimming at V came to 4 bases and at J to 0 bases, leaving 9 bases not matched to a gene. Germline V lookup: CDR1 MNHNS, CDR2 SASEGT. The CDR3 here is CASSVRDSIHSNQPQHF. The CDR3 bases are TGTGCCAGCAGTGTAAGGGACAGTATTCATAGCAATCAGCCCCAGCATTTT.

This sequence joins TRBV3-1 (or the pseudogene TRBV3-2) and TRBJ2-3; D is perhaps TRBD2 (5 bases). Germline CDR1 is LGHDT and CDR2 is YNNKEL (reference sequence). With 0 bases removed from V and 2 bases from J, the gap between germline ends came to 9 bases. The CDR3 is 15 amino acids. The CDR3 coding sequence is TGTGCCAGCAGCCAAGAACAGCTAGCCACAGATACGCAGTATTTT. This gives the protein CASSQEQLATDTQYF.

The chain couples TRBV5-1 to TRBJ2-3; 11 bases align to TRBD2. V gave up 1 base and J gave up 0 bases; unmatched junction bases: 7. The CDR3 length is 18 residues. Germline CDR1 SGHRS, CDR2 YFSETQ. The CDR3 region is CASSLITSGSTSTDTQYF. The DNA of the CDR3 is TGCGCCAGCAGCTTGATAACTAGCGGGAGTACTAGCACAGATACGCAGTATTTT.

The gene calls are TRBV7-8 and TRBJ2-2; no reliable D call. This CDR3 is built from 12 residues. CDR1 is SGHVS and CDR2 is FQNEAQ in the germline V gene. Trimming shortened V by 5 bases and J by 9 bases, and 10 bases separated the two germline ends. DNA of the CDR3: TGTGCCAGCAGCCCCCCTAGAAGGGAGCTGTTTTTT. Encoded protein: CASSPPRRELFF.